A selection of T cell receptor beta chains follows, all from one sample in a study of cytomegalovirus exposure and HLA in healthy donors. Profiling relied on immunoSEQ multiplex PCR, and the TCRdb table lists in-frame clones only, not all of them. The table shows around 170,000 clones, with about 85% occurring only once. Sequencing was carried out using PBMCs. These receptors were taken from a girl aged 5 to 17 in good health and CMV-seropositive. CDR3s include the opening cysteine and the closing phenylalanine or tryptophan. D genes are given only for firm matches. Only some rows state a clone size, as once, few, many or a class for expanded clones.

TRBJ2-7 | few | TRBD2 | TRBV5-1 | CASSPPSGTSGRGEQYF | TGCGCCAGCAGCCCTCCTTCCGGGACTAGCGGGAGGGGCGAGCAGTACTTC
TRBJ2-7 | . | . | TRBV5-6 | CASSLTGWEQYF | TGTGCCAGCAGCTTGACAGGGTGGGAGCAGTACTTC
TRBJ2-2 | . | TRBD2 | TRBV5-1 | CASSSLGGSTGELFF | TGCGCCAGCAGTTCCTTGGGCGGGAGCACCGGGGAGCTGTTTTTT
TRBJ1-1 | . | . | TRBV6-5 | CASSYTGGTEAFF | TGTGCCAGCAGTTATACGGGTGGCACTGAAGCTTTCTTT
TRBJ1-1 | . | . | TRBV19 | CASTERAGQARRAFF | TGTGCCAGTACGGAGAGGGCAGGCCAGGCGAGAAGGGCTTTCTTT
TRBJ1-2 | . | . | TRBV18 | CASSPSGNNYGYTF | TGTGCCAGCTCACCATCAGGGAACAACTATGGCTACACCTTC
TRBJ2-1 | few | . | TRBV7-9 | CASSFTGNYNEQFF | TGTGCCAGCAGCTTCACCGGTAATTACAATGAGCAGTTCTTC
TRBJ2-5 | once | TRBD2 | TRBV7-9 | CASSGRSLAGGPRQETQYF | TGTGCCAGCAGCGGCCGTAGTCTAGCGGGAGGGCCCCGCCAAGAGACCCAGTACTTC
TRBJ2-7 | . | TRBD2 | TRBV28 | CALGEGGWGEQYF | TGTGCCCTGGGGGAGGGAGGCTGGGGAGAGCAGTACTTC
TRBJ2-3 | . | TRBD2 | TRBV11-3 | CASSLRSGGTDTQYF | TGTGCCAGCAGCTTGAGGTCCGGGGGGACAGATACGCAGTATTTT
TRBJ2-1 | . | TRBD2 | TRBV7-8 | CASAGASNEQFF | TGTGCCTCAGCGGGAGCAAGCAATGAGCAGTTCTTC
TRBJ2-7 | . | . | TRBV19 | CASSIDKGSYEQYF | TGTGCCAGTAGTATAGATAAGGGGTCCTACGAGCAGTACTTC
TRBJ2-7 | . | TRBD1 | TRBV6-1 | CASSEGTGVYEQYF | TGTGCCAGCAGTGAAGGGACAGGGGTCTACGAGCAGTACTTC
TRBJ1-1 | . | . | TRBV4-1 | CASSQVVRGDTEAFF | TGCGCCAGCAGCCAGGTTGTGCGGGGGGACACTGAAGCTTTCTTT
TRBJ2-1 | . | . | TRBV7-3 | CASSLFTTETYNEQFF | TGTGCCAGCAGCTTATTTACTACGGAGACCTACAATGAGCAGTTCTTC
TRBJ2-3 | . | TRBD2 | TRBV7-8 | CASSLPPGGSDTQYF | TGTGCCAGCAGCTTGCCCCCGGGAGGGTCAGATACGCAGTATTTT
TRBJ1-5 | . | TRBD1 | TRBV4-1 | CASSHRQGARGNQPQHF | TGCGCCAGCAGCCATCGACAGGGGGCAAGGGGCAATCAGCCCCAGCATTTT
TRBJ2-3 | . | TRBD1 | TRBV2 | CASGGQGQYF | TGTGCCAGCGGAGGACAGGGGCAGTATTTT
TRBJ2-7 | . | TRBD1 | TRBV7-7 | CASSLGQGNYEQYF | TGTGCTAGCAGCTTAGGACAGGGGAACTACGAGCAGTACTTC
TRBJ1-4 | . | TRBD1 | TRBV30 | CAWSTGGYEKLFF | TGTGCCTGGAGCACAGGGGGCTATGAAAAACTGTTTTTT
TRBJ1-1 | . | . | TRBV7-8 | CASSLGGKNTEAFF | TGTGCCAGCAGCTTAGGAGGGAAGAACACTGAAGCTTTCTTT
TRBJ2-1 | . | TRBD2 | TRBV5-1 | CASSLLLAQRGNEQFF | TGCGCCAGCAGCTTACTACTAGCTCAGCGGGGAAATGAGCAGTTCTTC
TRBJ2-5 | . | TRBD1 | TRBV6-1 | CASSEDRDWGETQYF | TGTGCCAGCAGTGAGGACAGGGATTGGGGGGAGACCCAGTACTTC
TRBJ2-7 | . | TRBD2 | TRBV10-3 | CAISESWKAGAYEQYF | TGTGCCATCAGTGAGTCATGGAAAGCGGGAGCCTACGAGCAGTACTTC
TRBJ2-5 | . | . | TRBV6-1 | CASSEAGAGKTQYF | TGTGCCAGCAGTGAAGCGGGGGCCGGGAAGACCCAGTACTTC
TRBJ2-6 | . | . | TRBV4-3 | CASSQGEPPGANVLTF | TGCGCCAGCAGCCAGGGAGAACCCCCTGGGGCCAACGTCCTGACTTTC
TRBJ1-5 | few | . | TRBV4-2 | CASSQDTAVQSPQHF | TGTGCCAGCAGCCAAGACACGGCCGTACAGAGCCCCCAGCATTTT
TRBJ1-1 | . | TRBD1 | TRBV27 | CASSPGDRTLTEAFF | TGTGCCAGCAGTCCCGGGGACAGGACGCTCACTGAAGCTTTCTTT
TRBJ1-1 | . | . | TRBV7-9 | CASSFQNTEAFF | TGTGCCAGCAGCTTTCAGAACACTGAAGCTTTCTTT
TRBJ2-7 | . | TRBD1 | TRBV19 | CASSIGRGYEQYF | TGTGCCAGTAGTATCGGCAGGGGGTATGAGCAGTACTTC
TRBJ2-1 | . | TRBD1 | TRBV5-1 | CASSWGQGPYNEQFF | TGCGCCAGCAGCTGGGGACAGGGGCCCTACAATGAGCAGTTCTTC
TRBJ2-3 | few | TRBD1 | TRBV5-4 | CASSPGGKADTQYF | TGTGCCAGCAGCCCAGGGGGTAAGGCAGATACGCAGTATTTT
TRBJ1-5 | . | TRBD1 | TRBV2 | CASRGQGARQPQHF | TGTGCCAGCAGGGGACAGGGGGCGCGGCAGCCCCAGCATTTT
TRBJ2-7 | few | . | TRBV5-6 | CASSLGRAYEQYF | TGTGCCAGCAGCTTGGGCAGGGCCTACGAGCAGTACTTC
TRBJ1-1 | few | TRBD1 | TRBV5-6 | CASSPDRDAEAFF | TGTGCCAGCAGCCCGGACAGGGACGCTGAAGCTTTCTTT
TRBJ2-5 | . | TRBD1 | TRBV6-6 | CASSYPQGAQETQYF | TGTGCCAGCAGTTACCCCCAGGGGGCCCAAGAGACCCAGTACTTC
TRBJ2-5 | few | . | TRBV7-2 | CASSLEQLSETQYF | TGTGCCAGCAGCTTAGAACAGCTCTCAGAGACCCAGTACTTC
TRBJ2-3 | . | . | TRBV19 | CASRPGFGTDTQYF | TGTGCCAGCAGGCCAGGGTTTGGCACAGATACGCAGTATTTT
TRBJ1-1 | once | TRBD1 | TRBV9 | CASSVLTGGGTEAFF | TGTGCCAGCAGCGTCCTCACAGGGGGCGGGACTGAAGCTTTCTTT